This entry is about one T cell receptor beta chain. The sample is drawn from a study of blood T cell repertoires in COVID-19. Germline assignment: CDR1 KGHSH and CDR2 LQKENI. This CDR3 contains 16 residues. Trimming took 4 bases from V and 3 from J, leaving 16 bases between them. In the original workflow: How many nucleated cells were present was estimated from reference gene primer amplification. This table comes from immunoSEQ multiplex PCR, and its TCRdb copy is limited to in-frame clones, with some not included. The V and J calls and clone size are taken from that table; D and trimming were inferred from the DNA. The sample holds hundreds of thousands of clones, around nine tenths seen once. The study recruited people aged about 18 to 89 years across 20 to 30 US areas. Each participant's cohort was designated according to participant-reported clinical history.

The clonotype was recovered from a man aged 60-69 years who had recovered from COVID-19. Source material: PBMCs or T cells enriched from blood (not recorded which). The chain employs TRBV18 and TRBJ2-1; D may be TRBD2 (5 bases). The CDR3 region has the DNA TGTGCCAGCTCACTCTCAACTAGTCATGTCTACAATGAGCAGTTCTTC. Translated, it gives CASSLSTSHVYNEQFF.